This section outlines one T cell receptor beta chain sequence together with its context. Its antigen is not known. Germline CDR1 KGHSH, CDR2 LQKENI. CDR3 length equals 15 residues. Losses at the gene ends were 6 bases for V and 11 bases for J; bases not matched to a gene: 13. This sample was taken from a study of T cell responses to AZD1222 COVID-19 vaccine. Study overall: Combined were second doses at about 4 or about 12 weeks.

Points from the study as a whole: As reported, nearly half of all spike-specific TCRs target variant regions that are unmutated. The study identified only a handful of AZD1222 recipients as seropositive at baseline. The breadth and depth of Spike-specific TCRs increased once two AZD1222 doses had been given.

Libraries were prepared by immunoSEQ multiplex PCR; TCRdb keeps only in-frame clonotypes and omits some of them. The table lists roughly 150,000 clones, 80% to 95% of them singletons. Specimen: peripheral blood, collected on day 0 of AZD1222 vaccination. The V gene is TRBV18, the J gene TRBJ1-4; 9 bases agree with TRBD1. The sequence derives from an adult in good health. CDR3 DNA: TGTGCCAGCTCCCCGACCGGGACAGGGATGGACAAACTGTTTTTT. Amino acid sequence: CASSPTGTGMDKLFF.